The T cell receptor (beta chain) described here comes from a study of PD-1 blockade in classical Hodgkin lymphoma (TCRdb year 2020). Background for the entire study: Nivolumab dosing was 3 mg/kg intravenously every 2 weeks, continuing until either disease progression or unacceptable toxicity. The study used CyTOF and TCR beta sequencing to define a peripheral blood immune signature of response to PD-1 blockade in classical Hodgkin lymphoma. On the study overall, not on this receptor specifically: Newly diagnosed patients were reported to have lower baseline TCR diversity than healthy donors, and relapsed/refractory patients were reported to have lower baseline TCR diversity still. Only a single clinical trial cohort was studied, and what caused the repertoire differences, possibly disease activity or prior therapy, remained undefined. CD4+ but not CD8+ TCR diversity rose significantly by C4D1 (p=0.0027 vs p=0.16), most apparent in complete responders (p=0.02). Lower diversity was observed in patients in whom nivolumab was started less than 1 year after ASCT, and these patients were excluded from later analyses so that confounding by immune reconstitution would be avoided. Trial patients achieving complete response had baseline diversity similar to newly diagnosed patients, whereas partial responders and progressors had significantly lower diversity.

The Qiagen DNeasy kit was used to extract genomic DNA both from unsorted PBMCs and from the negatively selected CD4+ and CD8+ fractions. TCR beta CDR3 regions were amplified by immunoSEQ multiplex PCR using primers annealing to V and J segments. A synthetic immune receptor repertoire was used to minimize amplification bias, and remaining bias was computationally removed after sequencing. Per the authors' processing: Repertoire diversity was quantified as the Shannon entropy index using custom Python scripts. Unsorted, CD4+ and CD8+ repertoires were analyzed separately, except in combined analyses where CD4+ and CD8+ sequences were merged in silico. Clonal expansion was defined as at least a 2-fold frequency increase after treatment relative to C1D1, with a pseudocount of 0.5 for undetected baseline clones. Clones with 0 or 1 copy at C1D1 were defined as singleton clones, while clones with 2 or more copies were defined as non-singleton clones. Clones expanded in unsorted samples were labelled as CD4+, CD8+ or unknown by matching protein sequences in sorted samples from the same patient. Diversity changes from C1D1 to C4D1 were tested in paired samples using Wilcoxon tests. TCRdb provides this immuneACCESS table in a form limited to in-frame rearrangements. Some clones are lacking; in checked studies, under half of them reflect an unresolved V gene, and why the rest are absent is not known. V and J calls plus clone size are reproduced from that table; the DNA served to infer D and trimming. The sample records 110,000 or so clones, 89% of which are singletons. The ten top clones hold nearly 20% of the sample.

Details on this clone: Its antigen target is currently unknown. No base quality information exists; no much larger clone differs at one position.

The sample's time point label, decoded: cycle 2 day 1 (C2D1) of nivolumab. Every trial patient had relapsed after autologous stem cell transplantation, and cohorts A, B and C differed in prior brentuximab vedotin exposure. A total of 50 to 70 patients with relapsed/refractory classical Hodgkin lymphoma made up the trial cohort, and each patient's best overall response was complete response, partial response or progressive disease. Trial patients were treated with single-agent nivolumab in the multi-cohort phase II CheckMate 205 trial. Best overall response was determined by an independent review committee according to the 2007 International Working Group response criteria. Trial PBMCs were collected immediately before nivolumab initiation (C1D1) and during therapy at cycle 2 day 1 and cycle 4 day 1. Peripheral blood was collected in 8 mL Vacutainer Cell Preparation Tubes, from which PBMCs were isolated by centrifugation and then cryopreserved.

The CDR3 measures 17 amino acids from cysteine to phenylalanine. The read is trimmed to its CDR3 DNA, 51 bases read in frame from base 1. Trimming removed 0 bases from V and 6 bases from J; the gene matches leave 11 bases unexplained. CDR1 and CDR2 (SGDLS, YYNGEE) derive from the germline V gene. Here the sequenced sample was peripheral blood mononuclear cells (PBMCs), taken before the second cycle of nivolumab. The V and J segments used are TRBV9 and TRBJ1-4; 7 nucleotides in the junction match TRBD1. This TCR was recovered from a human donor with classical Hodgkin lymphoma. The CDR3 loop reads CASSVGLTGDGDEKLFF. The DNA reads TGTGCCAGCAGCGTAGGATTAACAGGGGACGGCGATGAAAAACTGTTTTTT.